These 5 T cell receptor beta chains share one sample of origin, sequenced in a study of blood T cell repertoires in COVID-19. The repertoire was sequenced with immunoSEQ multiplex PCR; TCRdb's copy has only in-frame clones and lacks some. The table includes just under 60,000 clones, 88% detected once. Sequenced sample: peripheral blood. The receptors derive from a man aged 55 to 70 with acute or convalescent COVID-19.

This rearrangement joins TRBV28 to TRBJ1-2; D is uncertain. The CDR3 extends over 12 amino acids. Per germline, CDR1 MDHEN and CDR2 SYDVKM. V lost 3 bases and J lost 5, with 7 bases in between. The CDR3, as DNA: TGTGCCAGCAGTTTTCGTCTTTATGGCTACACCTTC. Translated, it gives CASSFRLYGYTF.

The chain links TRBV6-5 to TRBJ2-7, with D tentatively TRBD1 (6 bases). Trimming took 6 bases from V and 1 from J, leaving 13 bases between them. The CDR3 has 14 amino acids. Germline CDR1 is MNHEY and CDR2 is SVGAGI. CDR3 nucleotides: TGTGCCAGCAGCATAGATAGGGGGTCCTACGAGCAGTACTTC. Its protein product is CASSIDRGSYEQYF.

The CDR3 here is CASSLGGTVSPDTQYF. CDR3 bases: TGCGCCAGCAGCTTGGGGGGGACTGTCTCGCCAGATACGCAGTATTTT. The V and J genes are TRBV5-1 and TRBJ2-3; TRBD2 is a possible D gene (6 bases). This CDR3 contains 16 residues. The V gene's germline CDR1 is SGHRS and CDR2 YFSETQ. Trimming removed 0 bases at V and 4 bases at J, with 15 bases between. The variable domain in full, completed from reference TRBV5-1 and TRBJ2-3, reads KAGVTQTPRYLIKTRGQQVTLSCSPISGHRSVSWYQQTPGQGLQFLFEYFSETQRNKGNFPGRFSGRQFSNSRSEMNVSTLELGDSALYLCASSLGGTVSPDTQYFGPGTRLTVL.

The chain is built from TRBV29-1 and TRBJ2-5; the match to TRBD1 covers 12 bases. The CDR3 covers 15 residues. The J segment lost 5 bases and the V segment lost 5 bases, leaving 9 bases of the junction unmatched. The germline V gene encodes CDR1 SQVTM and CDR2 ANQGSEA. CDR3: CSVPFPGQGAETQYF. CDR3 nucleotides: TGCAGCGTTCCCTTTCCGGGACAGGGGGCGGAGACCCAGTACTTC.

CDR3: CASTAGTNYGYTF. CDR3 sequence (DNA): TGTGCCAGCACCGCAGGGACTAACTATGGCTACACCTTC. V is TRBV28 and J is TRBJ1-2; D possibly corresponds to TRBD1 (5 bases). V lost 7 bases to trimming and J lost 0 bases, with 9 bases between them. Germline CDR1 MDHEN, CDR2 SYDVKM. The CDR3 has 13 amino acids.